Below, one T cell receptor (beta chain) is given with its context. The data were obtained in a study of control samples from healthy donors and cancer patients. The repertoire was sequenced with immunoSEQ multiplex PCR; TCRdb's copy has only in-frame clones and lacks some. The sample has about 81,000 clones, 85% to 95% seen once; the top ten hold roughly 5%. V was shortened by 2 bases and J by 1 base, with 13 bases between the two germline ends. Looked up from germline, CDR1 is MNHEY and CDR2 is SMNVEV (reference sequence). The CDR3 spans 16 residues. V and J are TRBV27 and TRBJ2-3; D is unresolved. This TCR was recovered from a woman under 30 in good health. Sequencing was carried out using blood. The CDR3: CASSLLRTQGTDTQYF. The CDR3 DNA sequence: TGTGCCAGCAGTTTACTCAGAACCCAAGGCACAGATACGCAGTATTTT.